The source of this T cell receptor beta chain is a study of cytomegalovirus exposure and HLA in healthy donors. Findings and limits, study-wide: A cluster of highly shared sequence variants was likely a sequencing artifact.

With respect to this clone: The antigen is not known.

It was with 60 Vbeta and 13 Jbeta primers that the PCR ran. Assay: immunoSEQ multiplex PCR; the TCRdb copy retains only in-frame clones and omits some. The sample carries 100,000 to 150,000 clones, 82% recorded once. The TCR was taken from a woman between 50 and 59 years old in good health and CMV-seropositive. Sequencing used PBMCs.

As DNA, the CDR3 is TGTGCCAGCAGCCAAGTCGGGGAATACGAGCAGTACTTC. Its protein product is CASSQVGEYEQYF. The V call is TRBV4-2, the J call TRBJ2-7; weak D call: TRBD2 (5 bases). V gave up 1 base and J gave up 4 bases, with 8 bases separating them. The CDR3 consists of 13 residues. CDR1 and CDR2 from the germline V gene are LGHNA and YNFKEQ.